This T cell receptor beta chain was identified in a study of blood T cells in healthy people across ages. Primed by a sample-barcoded 5' primer and a J-beta primer mix, a second PCR proceeded for about 6 to 11 cycles. MiXCR, run by TCRdb on the 5' RACE reads, gives a single entry per CDR3 protein. The sample consists of around 700,000 distinct CDR3 sequences, approximately 25% of them appearing once. V lost 5 bases, J lost 9 bases, and 14 bases lay in between. The CDR3 consists of 14 residues. Germline V lookup: CDR1 SGHTA, CDR2 FQGTGA. Separately, the same data were catalogued under a study of T cells of mothers and their children.

The rearrangement links TRBV7-3 to TRBJ1-6; D call uncertain. The sequence derives from a boy younger than 18 in good health. Source material: blood. CDR3 in amino acids: CASSLNVGFSPLHF. The CDR3 nucleotides are TGTGCCAGCAGCCTTAATGTTGGATTTTCACCCCTCCACTTT.